The entry below gives a single T cell receptor beta chain sequence along with its context. This CDR3 has 12 residues. V trimming: 4 bases; J trimming: 8 bases; junction bases outside the gene matches: 3. Germline CDR1 and CDR2: SGHRS and YFSETQ. The data were obtained in a study of blood T cell repertoires in COVID-19. Whole-study context: The United States, Italy and Spain were the sources of the acute and convalescent COVID-19 samples.

In the original workflow: Estimation of nucleated cell counts was performed using reference gene primer amplification. Data came from immunoSEQ multiplex PCR; TCRdb stores just in-frame clones and leaves some out. The V and J calls and clone size come from that table; D and trimming were worked out from the DNA. The sample yields about 170,000 clones, about four fifths seen once. The study counted Cohort 3 donors as recovered given two negative PCRs, clearance, or symptom resolution. This TCR derives from a man between 45 and 60 years old who had recovered from COVID-19. The sequencing sample was made of PBMCs or T cells enriched from blood (not recorded which). The V gene is TRBV5-1, the J gene TRBJ1-2; 9 bases align to TRBD1. This chain's CDR3 is CASSGTGKGYTF. DNA of the CDR3: TGCGCCAGCAGCGGGACAGGGAAAGGCTACACCTTC.